Shown below are 9 T cell receptor beta chains from a single sample sequenced in a study of CD8 T cells in ankylosing spondylitis. MiXCR was run by TCRdb on the 5' RACE reads, yielding one entry per CDR3 protein. The sample holds 150,000 to 200,000 distinct CDR3 sequences, around a tenth seen once. Sample: blood, either unsorted or a sorted T cell fraction (not recorded which). The receptors here all came from a male donor with ankylosing spondylitis or in good health (not recorded which).

The table lists this clonotype with many counts. At one end the junction does not follow the germline gene, possibly because of a read error. The chain links TRBV12-3 or TRBV12-4 to TRBJ2-2; the D is unclear. The length of the CDR3 is 13 residues. CDR3 protein: CASSFGVTGELFF. The CDR3 nucleotides are TGTGCCAGTAGTTTTGGGGTCACCGGGGAGCTGTTTTTT.

This clonotype was detected ten times or more. The rearrangement joins TRBV29-1 to TRBJ1-2; D might be TRBD1 (6 bases). The germline V and J ends were trimmed by 7 bases and 5 bases, with 17 bases remaining between them. Germline CDR1 SQVTM, CDR2 ANQGSEA. The CDR3 is 13 residues long. This CDR3 reads CSAGTQGSYGYTF. As DNA, the CDR3 is TGCAGCGCCGGGACCCAGGGGTCATATGGCTACACCTTC.

This clonotype was counted ten times or more. The V and J genes are TRBV20-1 and TRBJ1-2; TRBD1 matches 7 bases. This CDR3 has 15 amino acids. J lost 4 bases, V lost 6 bases, and 14 bases had no gene match. The V gene's germline CDR1 is DFQATT and CDR2 SNEGSKA (reference sequence). CDR3 bases: TGCAGTGCCGATGCGACAGGGAGGTCTTTCTATGGCTACACCTTC. Translated, it gives CSADATGRSFYGYTF.

A word on this clonotype: Compared with germline, one end of the junction differs, possibly owing to a read error. The J gene is TRBJ2-1, the V gene TRBV20-1; the D gene is possibly TRBD2 (5 bases). CDR1 is DFQATT and CDR2 is SNEGSKA in the germline V gene (reference sequence). This CDR3 is built from 16 residues. The CDR3 sequence: CCASPFQAPSYNEQFF. Written as DNA, the CDR3 is TGCTGTGCTAGCCCCTTTCAAGCGCCCTCCTACAATGAGCAGTTCTTC.

Ten or more counts support this clonotype. V and J are TRBV6-1 and TRBJ2-5; the match to TRBD1 covers 8 bases. The germline gives CDR1 MNHNS, CDR2 SASEGT. Trimming removed 5 bases from V and 2 bases from J; junction bases left unmatched: 10. The CDR3 loop spans 16 amino acids. CDR3 amino acids: CASSRATGGGQETQYF. Written as DNA, the CDR3 is TGTGCCAGCAGTCGCGCAACAGGGGGTGGGCAAGAGACCCAGTACTTC.

The J gene is TRBJ2-3, the V gene TRBV24-1; D may correspond to TRBD1 or TRBD2 (5 bases each). The CDR3 sequence is 15 residues long. Germline CDR1 KGHDR, CDR2 SFDVKD. Trimming removed 4 bases at V and 3 bases at J, with 13 bases between. The CDR3 coding sequence is TGTGCCACCAGTGAGAGGGGACGGTGGACAGATACGCAGTATTTT. Its protein is CATSERGRWTDTQYF.

This clonotype was counted ten times or more. CDR3: CASRRVRDTEAFF. The CDR3 region has the DNA TGTGCCAGCAGAAGGGTGCGGGACACTGAAGCTTTCTTT. The chain links TRBV6-1 to TRBJ1-1; D remains ambiguous. Germline assignment: CDR1 MNHNS and CDR2 SASEGT. Trimming took off 6 bases at V and 3 bases at J, with 11 bases between the two ends. This CDR3 region has 13 residues.

The V gene is TRBV4-1, the J gene TRBJ2-2; 9 nucleotides match TRBD1. With V trimmed by 0 bases and J by 7 bases, 9 bases remained unmatched. The CDR3 totals 17 residues. CDR1 and CDR2 (germline): MGHRA, YSYEKL. This CDR3 is CASSQDRGQGRVGELFF. CDR3 coding DNA: TGCGCCAGCAGCCAAGACCGAGGACAGGGGAGGGTCGGGGAGCTGTTTTTT.

At least ten counts were recorded for this clonotype. CDR3: CASSPSRGLAVGQYF. The CDR3 coding sequence is TGTGCCAGCAGTCCCTCCAGAGGACTAGCGGTCGGGCAGTACTTC. The chain employs TRBV12-3 or TRBV12-4 and TRBJ2-7, with 10 bases that match TRBD2. J was trimmed by 9 bases and V by 5 bases; bases with no gene match: 13. CDR3 length: 15 residues.